This T cell receptor (beta chain) was recovered during a study of blood T cell repertoires in COVID-19. Overall study context: Acute and convalescent COVID-19 specimens originated in the United States, Italy and Spain.

Original handling: Reference gene primer amplification gave estimated nucleated cell counts. This table comes from immunoSEQ multiplex PCR, and its TCRdb copy is limited to in-frame clones, with some not included. V, J and clone size reflect that table, while D and trimming were determined from the DNA. The data hold about 99,000 clones, with more than 80% observed a single time. The CDR3 has 15 residues. Germline CDR1 is KGHDR and CDR2 is SFDVKD. V shed 3 bases and J 3 bases; nucleotides not matched to a gene: 3. The receptor comes from a human donor in a cohort sampled during active COVID-19. V is TRBV24-1 and J is TRBJ2-1; 8 nucleotides agree with TRBD1. Sequenced: peripheral blood. The CDR3 spells CATSDATGGYNEQFF. For the CDR3, the DNA is TGTGCCACCAGTGATGCTACAGGGGGCTACAATGAGCAGTTCTTC.